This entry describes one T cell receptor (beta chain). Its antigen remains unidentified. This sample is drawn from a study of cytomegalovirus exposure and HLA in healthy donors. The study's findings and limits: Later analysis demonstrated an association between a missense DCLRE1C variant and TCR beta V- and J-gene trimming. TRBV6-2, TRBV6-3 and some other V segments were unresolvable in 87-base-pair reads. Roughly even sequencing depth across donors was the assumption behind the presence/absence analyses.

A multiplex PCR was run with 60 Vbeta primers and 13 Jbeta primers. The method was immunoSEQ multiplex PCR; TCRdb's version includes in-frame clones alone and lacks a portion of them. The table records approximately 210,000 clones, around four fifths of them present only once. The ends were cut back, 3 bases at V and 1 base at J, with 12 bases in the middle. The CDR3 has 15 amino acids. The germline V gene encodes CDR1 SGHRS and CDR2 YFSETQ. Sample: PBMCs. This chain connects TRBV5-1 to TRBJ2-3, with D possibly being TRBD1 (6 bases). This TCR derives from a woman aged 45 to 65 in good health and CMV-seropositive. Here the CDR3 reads CASSSRTERTDTQYF. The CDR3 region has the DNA TGCGCCAGCAGCTCCCGGACAGAGCGCACAGATACGCAGTATTTT. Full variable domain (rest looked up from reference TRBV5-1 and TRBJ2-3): KAGVTQTPRYLIKTRGQQVTLSCSPISGHRSVSWYQQTPGQGLQFLFEYFSETQRNKGNFPGRFSGRQFSNSRSEMNVSTLELGDSALYLCASSSRTERTDTQYFGPGTRLTVL.